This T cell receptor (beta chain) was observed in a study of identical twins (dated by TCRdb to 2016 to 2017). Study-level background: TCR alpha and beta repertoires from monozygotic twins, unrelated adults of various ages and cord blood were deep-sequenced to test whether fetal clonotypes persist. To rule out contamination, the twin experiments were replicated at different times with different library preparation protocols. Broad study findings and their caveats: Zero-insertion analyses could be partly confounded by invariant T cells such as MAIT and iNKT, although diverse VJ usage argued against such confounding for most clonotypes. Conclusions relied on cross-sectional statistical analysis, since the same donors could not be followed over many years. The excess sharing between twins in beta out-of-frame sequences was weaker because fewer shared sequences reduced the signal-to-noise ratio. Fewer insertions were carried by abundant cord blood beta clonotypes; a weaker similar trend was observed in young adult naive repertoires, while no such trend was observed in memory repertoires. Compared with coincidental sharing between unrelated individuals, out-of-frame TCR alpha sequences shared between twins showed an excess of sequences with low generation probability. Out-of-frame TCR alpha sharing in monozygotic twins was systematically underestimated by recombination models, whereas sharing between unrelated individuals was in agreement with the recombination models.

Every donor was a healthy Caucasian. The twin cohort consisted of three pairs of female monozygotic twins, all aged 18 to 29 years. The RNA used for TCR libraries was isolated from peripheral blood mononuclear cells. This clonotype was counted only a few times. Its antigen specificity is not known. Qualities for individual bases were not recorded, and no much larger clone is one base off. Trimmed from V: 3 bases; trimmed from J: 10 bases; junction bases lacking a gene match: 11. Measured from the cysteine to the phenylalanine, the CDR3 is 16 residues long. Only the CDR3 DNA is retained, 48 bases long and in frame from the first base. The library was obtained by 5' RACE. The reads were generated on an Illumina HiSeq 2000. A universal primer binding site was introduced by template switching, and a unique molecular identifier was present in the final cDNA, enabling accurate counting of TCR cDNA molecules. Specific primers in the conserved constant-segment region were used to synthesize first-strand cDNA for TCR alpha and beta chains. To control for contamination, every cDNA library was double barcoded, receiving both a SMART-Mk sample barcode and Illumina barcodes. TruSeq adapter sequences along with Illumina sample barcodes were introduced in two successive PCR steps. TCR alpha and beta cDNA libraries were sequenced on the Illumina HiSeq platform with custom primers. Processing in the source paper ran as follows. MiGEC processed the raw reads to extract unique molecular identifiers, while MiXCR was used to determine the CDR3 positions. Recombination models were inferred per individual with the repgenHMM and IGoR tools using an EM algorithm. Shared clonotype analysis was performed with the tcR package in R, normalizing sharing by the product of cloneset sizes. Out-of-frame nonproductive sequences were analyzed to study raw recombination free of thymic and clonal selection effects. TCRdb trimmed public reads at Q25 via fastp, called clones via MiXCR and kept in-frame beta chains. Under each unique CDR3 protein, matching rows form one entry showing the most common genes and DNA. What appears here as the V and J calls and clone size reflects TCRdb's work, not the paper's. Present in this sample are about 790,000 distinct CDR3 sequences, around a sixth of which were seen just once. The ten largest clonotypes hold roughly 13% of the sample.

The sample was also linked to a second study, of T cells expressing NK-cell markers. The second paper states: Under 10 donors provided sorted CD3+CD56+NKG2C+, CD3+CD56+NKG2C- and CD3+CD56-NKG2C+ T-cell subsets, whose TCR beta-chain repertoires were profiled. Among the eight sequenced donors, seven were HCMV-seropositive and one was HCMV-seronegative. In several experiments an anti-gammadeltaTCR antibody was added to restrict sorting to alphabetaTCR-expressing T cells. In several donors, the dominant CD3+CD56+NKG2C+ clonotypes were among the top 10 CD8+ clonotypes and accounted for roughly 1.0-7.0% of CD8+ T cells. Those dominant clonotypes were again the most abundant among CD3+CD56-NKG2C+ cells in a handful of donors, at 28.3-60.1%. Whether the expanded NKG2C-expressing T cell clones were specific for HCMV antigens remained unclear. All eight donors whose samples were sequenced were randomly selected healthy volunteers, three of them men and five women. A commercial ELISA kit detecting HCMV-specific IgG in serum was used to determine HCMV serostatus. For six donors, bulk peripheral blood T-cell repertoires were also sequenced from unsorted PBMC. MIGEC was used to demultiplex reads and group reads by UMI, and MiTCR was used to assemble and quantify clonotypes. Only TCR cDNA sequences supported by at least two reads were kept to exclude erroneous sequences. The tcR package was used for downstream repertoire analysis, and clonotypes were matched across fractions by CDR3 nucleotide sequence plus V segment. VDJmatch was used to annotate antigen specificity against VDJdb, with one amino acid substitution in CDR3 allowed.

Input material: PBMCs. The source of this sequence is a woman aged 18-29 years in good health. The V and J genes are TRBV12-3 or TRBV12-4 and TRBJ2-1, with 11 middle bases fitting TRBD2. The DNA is TGTGCCAGCAGTTTTCATAGCGGGGGGGCGTCAGAGGAGCAGTTCTTC. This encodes CASSFHSGGASEEQFF.